The 18 T cell receptor beta chains presented below share a single source sample, sequenced in a study of cytomegalovirus exposure and HLA in healthy donors. The primer mix had 60 Vbeta and 13 Jbeta primers. Sequenced by immunoSEQ multiplex PCR; TCRdb stores in-frame clones only, minus some. This sample contains about 53,000 clones. Sequenced sample: PBMCs. Source of these receptors: a woman between 18 and 29 years old in good health and CMV-seronegative.

V is TRBV6-1 and J is TRBJ2-7, with 7 bases that match TRBD2. Germline V CDR1 and CDR2: MNHNS, SASEGT. The CDR3 spans 15 residues. The V segment lost 4 bases and the J segment 3 bases; nucleotides outside the gene matches: 9. CDR3 loop: CASSAYAGTNYEQYF. CDR3 in DNA: TGTGCCAGCAGTGCGTATGCCGGGACTAACTACGAGCAGTACTTC.

The chain has TRBV18 and TRBJ2-1, with a possible D match to TRBD2 (6 bases). Germline-derived CDR1 and CDR2 are KGHSH and LQKENI. The CDR3 is 14 amino acids. V dropped 3 bases and J dropped 10 bases, with 16 bases sitting between them. The CDR3 DNA reads as TGTGCCAGCTCACCCGCCGGGGGAGTCAGCGAGCAGTTCTTC. As protein: CASSPAGGVSEQFF.

This rearrangement joins TRBV4-2 to TRBJ2-5, with D possibly TRBD2 on 6 matching bases. Germline assignment: CDR1 LGHNA and CDR2 YNFKEQ. V lost 4 bases and J 2 bases, leaving 17 bases between the germline ends. The CDR3 runs to 16 residues. The CDR3 is CASSLGSASVQETQYF. As DNA, the CDR3 is TGTGCCAGCAGCCTTGGGTCGGCTAGCGTACAAGAGACCCAGTACTTC.

The chain employs TRBV6-1 and TRBJ1-1; D unclear. The CDR3 contains 14 residues. The V gene lost 1 base and the J gene lost 6 bases, with 12 bases spanning the gap. Looked up from germline, CDR1 is MNHNS and CDR2 is SASEGT. CDR3 in DNA: TGTGCCAGCAGTGAAGAGGAGGGCTGGGCTGAAGCTTTCTTT. Encoded protein: CASSEEEGWAEAFF.

The chain couples TRBV6-4 to TRBJ2-1, with D perhaps matching TRBD1 (6 bases). This CDR3 has 12 residues. Deletions cut 0 bases from V and 13 bases from J, with 10 bases between. Looked up from germline, CDR1 is MRHNA and CDR2 is SNTAGT. CDR3 protein: CASSDSGGAQFF. The CDR3 DNA sequence: TGTGCCAGCAGTGACTCAGGGGGAGCTCAGTTCTTC.

The CDR3: CASSPQATIYEQYF. The CDR3 DNA follows: TGTGCCAGCTCACCACAGGCCACTATCTACGAGCAGTACTTC. V gene TRBV18 combines with J gene TRBJ2-7; D uncertain. CDR1 KGHSH and CDR2 LQKENI come from the germline V gene. The ends were cut back, 1 base at V and 3 bases at J, with 10 bases in the middle. The CDR3 is 14 residues long.

The chain links TRBV30 to TRBJ1-1; 10 nucleotides agree with TRBD1. The CDR3 spans 14 residues. Germline V gene data show CDR1 as GTSNPN and CDR2 as SVGIG (reference sequence). V lost 3 bases and J lost 11; bases outside the gene matches: 12. The chain's CDR3 is CAWRPSSGQGKAFF. CDR3 coding DNA: TGTGCCTGGAGGCCGTCGTCGGGACAGGGGAAGGCTTTCTTT.

The chain uses TRBV19 and TRBJ1-2; D gene unclear. The CDR3 sequence is 15 residues long. The germline gives CDR1 LNHDA, CDR2 SQIVND (reference sequence). With 5 bases removed from V and 7 bases from J, the gap between germline ends came to 20 bases. CDR3 loop: CASSAPARPSGGYTF. DNA of the CDR3: TGTGCCAGTAGTGCCCCGGCCCGACCTTCGGGTGGCTACACCTTC.

The chain employs TRBV5-6 and TRBJ1-5; TRBD1 is a possible D gene (5 bases). The CDR3 is 15 amino acids. V shed 4 bases and J shed 3 bases, with 14 bases lying between them. CDR1 and CDR2 from the germline V gene are SGHDT and YYEEEE. The CDR3 DNA sequence: TGTGCCAGCAGCCGCCGGGGGGGAGACAATCAGCCCCAGCATTTT. Amino acid sequence: CASSRRGGDNQPQHF.

This rearrangement joins TRBV6-1 to TRBJ2-1; maybe TRBD1 (5 bases). The CDR3 is made up of 15 amino acids. Trimming pared 2 bases from V and 1 base from J, leaving 9 bases between. Germline CDR1 and CDR2: MNHNS and SASEGT. For the CDR3, the DNA is TGTGCCAGCAGTGAATTAGGGGCTTCCTACAATGAGCAGTTCTTC. Protein: CASSELGASYNEQFF.

The chain carries TRBV15 and TRBJ1-2; 9 positions match TRBD1. The V gene's germline CDR1 is LNHNV and CDR2 YYDKDF (reference sequence). V was clipped by 0 bases and J by 5 bases; unmatched bases: 4. The CDR3 spans 15 residues. The CDR3 here is CATSRDPGQGYGYTF. The CDR3 DNA sequence: TGTGCCACCAGCAGAGACCCGGGACAGGGTTATGGCTACACCTTC.

The genes are TRBV7-2 and TRBJ2-3, with TRBD2 matching over 13 bases. Germline trimming cut 2 bases from V and 5 bases from J; bases unmatched to any gene: 4. This CDR3 has 16 amino acids. Germline lookup yields CDR1 SGHTA and CDR2 FQGNSA. CDR3 residues: CASSLTSGGAIDTQYF. The DNA for the CDR3 is TGTGCCAGCAGCTTAACTAGCGGGGGGGCGATAGATACGCAGTATTTT.

This rearrangement joins TRBV5-1 to TRBJ1-6; 7 bases fit TRBD1. The CDR3 consists of 18 residues. V lost 0 bases, J lost 1 base, and 7 bases stayed unmatched. The V gene's germline CDR1 is SGHRS and CDR2 YFSETQ. The chain's CDR3 is CASSLDPGGLSYNSPLHF. DNA for the CDR3: TGCGCCAGCAGCTTGGATCCAGGGGGTTTATCCTATAATTCACCCCTCCACTTT.

The chain joins TRBV9 to TRBJ2-3, with TRBD2 as a possible D gene (6 bases). The CDR3 consists of 13 residues. V lost 4 bases, J lost 4 bases, and 10 bases lay in between. Germline V gives CDR1 SGDLS, CDR2 YYNGEE. The CDR3 nucleotides are TGTGCCAGCAGCCCGACGGGGGCAGATACGCAGTATTTT. Protein product: CASSPTGADTQYF.

The J gene is TRBJ1-6, the V gene TRBV11-2; TRBD1 might be the D (5 bases). The CDR3 covers 16 residues. V lost 4 bases and J 3 bases, leaving 13 bases between the germline ends. Germline CDR1 reads SGHAT; CDR2 reads FQNNGV. DNA of the CDR3: TGTGCCAGCAGCTCCACGGGACTGGGCTATAATTCACCCCTCCACTTT. Translating it yields CASSSTGLGYNSPLHF.

The chain recombines TRBV5-1 with TRBJ2-2; D remains unclear. The CDR3 consists of 14 residues. V was trimmed by 1 base and J by 6 bases, leaving 10 bases between them. Germline CDR1 is SGHRS and CDR2 is YFSETQ. CDR3 protein: CASSLHAGSGELFF. CDR3 bases: TGCGCCAGCAGCTTGCATGCCGGGTCCGGGGAGCTGTTTTTT. Combining the CDR3 with reference TRBV5-1 and TRBJ2-2 gives the whole variable domain KAGVTQTPRYLIKTRGQQVTLSCSPISGHRSVSWYQQTPGQGLQFLFEYFSETQRNKGNFPGRFSGRQFSNSRSEMNVSTLELGDSALYLCASSLHAGSGELFFGEGSRLTVL.

The chain combines TRBV11-3 with TRBJ1-3; weak D call: TRBD1 (5 bases). Trimming removed 4 bases at V and 0 bases at J, with 7 bases between. Germline V gene data show CDR1 as SGHNT and CDR2 as YENEEA. The CDR3 spans 14 residues. The CDR3 here is CASSWGSSGNTIYF. The DNA of the CDR3 is TGTGCCAGCAGCTGGGGCAGCTCTGGAAACACCATATATTTT. The whole variable domain, filled in from reference TRBV11-3 and TRBJ1-3, reads EAGVVQSPRYKIIEKKQPVAFWCNPISGHNTLYWYLQNLGQGPELLIRYENEEAVDDSQLPKDRFSAERLKGVDSTLKIQPAELGDSAVYLCASSWGSSGNTIYFGEGSWLTVV.

The chain links TRBV28 to TRBJ2-1; possible D gene TRBD2, 6 bases. Germline loops: CDR1 MDHEN, CDR2 SYDVKM. Trimming left V 8 bases short and J 1 base short, with 9 bases between. The CDR3 runs 13 residues. CDR3 loop: CASSAGSYNEQFF. In DNA, the CDR3 is TGTGCCAGCTCGGCGGGGTCCTACAATGAGCAGTTCTTC.